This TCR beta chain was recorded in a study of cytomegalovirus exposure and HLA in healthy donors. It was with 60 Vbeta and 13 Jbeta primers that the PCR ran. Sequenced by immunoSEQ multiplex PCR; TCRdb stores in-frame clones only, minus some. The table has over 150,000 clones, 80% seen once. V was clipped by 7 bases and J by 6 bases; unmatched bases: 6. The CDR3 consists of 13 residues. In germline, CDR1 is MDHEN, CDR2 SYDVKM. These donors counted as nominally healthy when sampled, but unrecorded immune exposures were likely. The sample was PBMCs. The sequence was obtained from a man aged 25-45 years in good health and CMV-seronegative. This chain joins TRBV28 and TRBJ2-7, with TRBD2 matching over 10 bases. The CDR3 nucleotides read TGTGCCAGCACCCTAGCGGGAGAATCCGAGCAGTACTTC. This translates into CASTLAGESEQYF.